These T cell receptor beta chains were read from a single sample in a study of T cells expressing NK-cell markers. TCRdb reprocessed the 5' RACE reads and stores each CDR3 protein as one record, lacking DNA. Its clone listing holds 550,000 to 600,000 distinct CDR3 sequences. Sequences were obtained from blood T cells: a sorted CD56 or NKG2C T cell subset, CD4+ or CD8+ T cells, or bulk PBMC T cells (not recorded which). The receptor source for this set is a man younger than 35 in good health. The CDR3 runs from the conserved cysteine through the conserved F or W. The order of the fields is J gene, CDR3 length, V gene, CDR3 protein.

j_gene: TRBJ1-1
len: 13
v_gene: TRBV5-1
CDR3aa: CASSVRDGREAFF

j_gene: TRBJ2-1
len: 14
v_gene: TRBV15
CDR3aa: CATRQGPSGDEQFF

j_gene: TRBJ1-2
len: 14
v_gene: TRBV7-2
CDR3aa: CASSPGTWGYGYTF

j_gene: TRBJ2-2
len: 14
v_gene: TRBV10-3
CDR3aa: CAIRPTRSFEELFF

j_gene: TRBJ2-7
len: 12
v_gene: TRBV28
CDR3aa: CASRYSRYEQYF

j_gene: TRBJ2-1
len: 14
v_gene: TRBV4-2
CDR3aa: CASSQDWADNEQFF

j_gene: TRBJ1-1
len: 13
v_gene: TRBV20-1
CDR3aa: CSAPLGGDTEAFF

j_gene: TRBJ2-1
len: 16
v_gene: TRBV5-1
CDR3aa: CASSGTTGSSYNEQFF

j_gene: TRBJ1-3
len: 16
v_gene: TRBV18
CDR3aa: CASSPSAGTSGNTIYF

j_gene: TRBJ2-2
len: 15
v_gene: TRBV5-1
CDR3aa: CASRRVSANTGELFF

j_gene: TRBJ2-7
len: 15
v_gene: TRBV11-2
CDR3aa: CASSLDRDRGHEQYF

j_gene: TRBJ2-1
len: 13
v_gene: TRBV12-3/TRBV12-4
CDR3aa: CASSWEGRGEQFF

j_gene: TRBJ2-1
len: 16
v_gene: TRBV27
CDR3aa: CASSLEQGAAYNEQFF

j_gene: TRBJ1-4
len: 13
v_gene: TRBV12-3/TRBV12-4
CDR3aa: CASSSIANEKLFF

j_gene: TRBJ2-7
len: 13
v_gene: TRBV28
CDR3aa: CASSSPATYEQYF

j_gene: TRBJ2-5
len: 13
v_gene: TRBV12-3/TRBV12-4
CDR3aa: CASSLAAEETQYF

j_gene: TRBJ2-1
len: 18
v_gene: TRBV25-1
CDR3aa: CASSEERSSLYTMDEQFF

j_gene: TRBJ2-3
len: 16
v_gene: TRBV3-1
CDR3aa: CASSQGLVDYTDTQYF

j_gene: TRBJ2-3
len: 14
v_gene: TRBV20-1
CDR3aa: CSVHVAGVVDTQYF

j_gene: TRBJ2-7
len: 14
v_gene: TRBV29-1
CDR3aa: CSARDRGKSYEQYF

j_gene: TRBJ2-3
len: 13
v_gene: TRBV6-1
CDR3aa: CASSGTAGRTQYF

j_gene: TRBJ1-1
len: 21
v_gene: TRBV6-2/TRBV6-3
CDR3aa: CASSYSRFGGSAHLGNTEAFF

j_gene: TRBJ2-2
len: 16
v_gene: TRBV6-5
CDR3aa: CASSYSWTSFTGELFF

j_gene: TRBJ2-2
len: 14
v_gene: TRBV7-2
CDR3aa: CASSFVAGPGELFF

j_gene: TRBJ2-5
len: 12
v_gene: TRBV2
CDR3aa: CASTDRKETQYF

j_gene: TRBJ1-5
len: 14
v_gene: TRBV5-1
CDR3aa: CASSSGAFNQPQHF

j_gene: TRBJ2-7
len: 14
v_gene: TRBV5-1
CDR3aa: CASSLEGGIDEQYF

j_gene: TRBJ2-5
len: 11
v_gene: TRBV5-1
CDR3aa: CASYDQETQYF

j_gene: TRBJ2-3
len: 15
v_gene: TRBV5-1
CDR3aa: CASSLNRDRTDTQYF

j_gene: TRBJ1-1
len: 11
v_gene: TRBV12-3/TRBV12-4
CDR3aa: CASSLGWGAFF

j_gene: TRBJ1-3
len: 15
v_gene: TRBV6-5
CDR3aa: CASSSQYLAGNTIYF